This T cell receptor (beta chain) was obtained from a study of blood T cell repertoires in COVID-19. Study background: COVID-19 samples collected from the United States, Italy and Spain covered acute and convalescent phases.

Per the authors' pipeline: How many nucleated cells were present was estimated from reference gene primer amplification. Using immunoSEQ multiplex PCR, the repertoire was profiled, and TCRdb retains in-frame clones only, with some absent. V and J calls and clone size are those listed in that table; D and trimming were worked out from the DNA. The repertoire holds some 150,000 clones, with about 80% as singletons. V dropped 3 bases and J dropped 1 base, with 12 bases sitting between them. Per germline, CDR1 LNHDA and CDR2 SQIVND (reference sequence). CDR3 size: 15 residues. The TCR sequence derives from a human donor in a cohort sampled during active COVID-19. V gene TRBV19 combines with J gene TRBJ1-1; D is undetermined. The sequenced sample was peripheral blood. As DNA, the CDR3 is TGTGCCAGTAGTATTGGGAGGAGCACGAACACTGAAGCTTTCTTT. This sequence encodes CASSIGRSTNTEAFF.